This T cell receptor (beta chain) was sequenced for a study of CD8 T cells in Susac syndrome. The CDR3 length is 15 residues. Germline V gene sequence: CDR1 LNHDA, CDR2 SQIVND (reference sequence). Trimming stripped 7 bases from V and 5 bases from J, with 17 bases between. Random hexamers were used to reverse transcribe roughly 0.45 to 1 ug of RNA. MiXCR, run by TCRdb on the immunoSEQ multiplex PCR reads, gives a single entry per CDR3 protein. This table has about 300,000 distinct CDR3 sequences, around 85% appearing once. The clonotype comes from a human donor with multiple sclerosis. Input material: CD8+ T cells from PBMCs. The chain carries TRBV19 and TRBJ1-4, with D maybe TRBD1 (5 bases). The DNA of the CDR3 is TGTGCCAGTAATCCTCGTGGGGGTATGAATGAAAAACTGTTTTTT. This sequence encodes CASNPRGGMNEKLFF.